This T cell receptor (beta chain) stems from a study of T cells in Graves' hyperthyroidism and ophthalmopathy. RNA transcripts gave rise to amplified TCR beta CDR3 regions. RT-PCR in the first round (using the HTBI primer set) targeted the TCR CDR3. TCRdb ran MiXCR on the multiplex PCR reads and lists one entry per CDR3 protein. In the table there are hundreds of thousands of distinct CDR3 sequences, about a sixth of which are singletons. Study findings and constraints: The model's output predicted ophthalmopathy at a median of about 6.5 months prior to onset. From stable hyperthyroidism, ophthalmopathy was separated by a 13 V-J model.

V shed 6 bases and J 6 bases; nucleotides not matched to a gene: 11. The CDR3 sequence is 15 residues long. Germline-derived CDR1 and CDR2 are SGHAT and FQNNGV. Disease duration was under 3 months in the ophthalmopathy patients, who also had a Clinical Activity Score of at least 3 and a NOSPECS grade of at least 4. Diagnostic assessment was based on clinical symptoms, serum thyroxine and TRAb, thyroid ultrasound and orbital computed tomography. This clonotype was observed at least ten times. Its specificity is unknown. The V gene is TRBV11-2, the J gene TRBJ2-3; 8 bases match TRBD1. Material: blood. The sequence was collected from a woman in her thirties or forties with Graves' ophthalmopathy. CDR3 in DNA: TGTGCCAGCAGGCTTTGGACAGGGATAGGGGATACGCAGTATTTT. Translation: CASRLWTGIGDTQYF.